The 25 T cell receptor beta chains below were found in one sample sequenced in a study of blood T cell repertoires in COVID-19. Assay: immunoSEQ multiplex PCR; the TCRdb copy retains only in-frame clones and omits some. The sample holds roughly 200,000 clones; about 85% are singletons and the top ten take roughly 2.7%. The sequenced material came from PBMCs or T cells enriched from blood (not recorded which). The receptors were gathered from a woman aged 25-40 years who had recovered from COVID-19.

This chain uses TRBV19 with TRBJ1-2; TRBD1 aligns across 9 bases. The CDR3 contains 15 residues. V dropped 6 bases and J dropped 1; count of bases not matched to a gene: 6. Germline V gene lookup returns CDR1 LNHDA and CDR2 SQIVND (reference sequence). This chain's CDR3 is CASRLWDRDNYGYTF. The CDR3 region has the DNA TGTGCCAGTAGACTATGGGACAGGGATAACTATGGCTACACCTTC.

This chain uses TRBV7-6 with TRBJ1-2, with TRBD1 as a possible D gene (6 bases). The CDR3 length is 13 residues. Germline V lookup: CDR1 SGHVS, CDR2 FNYEAQ. V was trimmed by 5 bases and J by 7 bases, leaving 14 bases between them. The CDR3 nucleotides read TGTGCCAGCAGCCCTGGACAGAGGGCTGGCTACACCTTC. Its translation: CASSPGQRAGYTF.

V and J are TRBV10-3 and TRBJ2-5; 10 nucleotides agree with TRBD2. The germline V gene encodes CDR1 ENHRY and CDR2 SYGVKD. This CDR3 has 16 amino acids. V was pared by 4 bases and J by 2 bases, with 7 bases of the junction left unmatched. The CDR3 loop is CAISVGSGGPQETQYF. CDR3 DNA sequence: TGTGCCATCAGTGTGGGTAGCGGGGGGCCACAAGAGACCCAGTACTTC.

In nucleotides, the CDR3 is TGTGCCAGCAGCCCGGGACAGGACACTGAAGCTTTCTTT. Its protein product is CASSPGQDTEAFF. The chain recombines TRBV9 with TRBJ1-1; 8 nucleotides align to TRBD1. The germline gives CDR1 SGDLS, CDR2 YYNGEE. CDR3 length: 13 amino acids. Losses at the gene ends were 4 bases for V and 3 bases for J; bases not matched to a gene: 2.

The chain recombines TRBV4-2 with TRBJ1-1; 8 nucleotides align to TRBD1. Germline CDR1 and CDR2: LGHNA and YNFKEQ. This CDR3 has 17 amino acids. The trim removed 4 bases at V and 6 bases at J, leaving 16 bases unmatched. CDR3 region: CASSPFGQGFEESEAFF. The CDR3, as DNA: TGTGCCAGCAGCCCCTTCGGACAGGGCTTTGAGGAATCTGAAGCTTTCTTT.

The V gene is TRBV5-4, the J gene TRBJ1-1, with a tentative D call TRBD1 (6 bases). There are 14 residues in the CDR3. Trimming stripped 2 bases from V and 1 base from J, with 9 bases between. Germline CDR1 reads SGHNT; CDR2 reads YYREEE (reference sequence). CDR3 amino acids: CASSFRGGNTEAFF. CDR3 sequence (DNA): TGTGCCAGCAGCTTCAGGGGTGGGAACACTGAAGCTTTCTTT.

The chain uses TRBV27 and TRBJ1-1, with D perhaps TRBD1 (5 bases). Germline V gives CDR1 MNHEY, CDR2 SMNVEV (reference sequence). The V end lost 5 bases, the J end lost 7 bases, and 14 bases lay between the germline ends. CDR3 length: 13 residues. The CDR3 region has the DNA TGTGCCAGCAGTCTTACAGGAGCCCTTGAAGCTTTCTTT. It is translated as CASSLTGALEAFF.

This chain joins TRBV10-3 and TRBJ2-1, with 11 bases matching TRBD2. Per germline, CDR1 ENHRY and CDR2 SYGVKD. V gave up 3 bases and J gave up 1 base; unmatched junction bases: 8. This CDR3 has 18 amino acids. The CDR3 DNA follows: TGTGCCATCAGTGAAGGTGGAGCTAGCGGGGGGTCCTACAATGAGCAGTTCTTC. This codes for CAISEGGASGGSYNEQFF.

The chain carries TRBV2 and TRBJ1-2, with 7 bases matching TRBD1. Germline CDR1 SNHLY, CDR2 FYNNEI. The CDR3 extends over 14 amino acids. V shed 6 bases and J 8 bases; nucleotides not matched to a gene: 12. CDR3 sequence reads: CASSRSGTEEGYTF. In nucleotides, the CDR3 is TGTGCCAGCAGCAGATCCGGGACAGAGGAGGGCTACACCTTC.

This clone showed up just once. The J gene is TRBJ1-1, the V gene TRBV11-2, with D maybe TRBD1 (6 bases). Trimming took off 5 bases at V and 1 base at J, with 14 bases between the two ends. The CDR3 has 15 residues. Per the germline V gene, CDR1 is SGHAT and CDR2 is FQNNGV. The CDR3, as DNA: TGTGCCAGCAGCCTCGGAGGGGGGGCGAACACTGAAGCTTTCTTT. The encoded protein is CASSLGGGANTEAFF.

The chain is built from TRBV5-5 and TRBJ2-1; maybe TRBD1 (5 bases). The ends were cut back, 0 bases at V and 8 bases at J, with 6 bases in the middle. CDR3 length equals 12 residues. Germline assignment: CDR1 SGHKS and CDR2 YYEKEE (reference sequence). DNA for the CDR3: TGTGCCAGCAGCTTGGTAGGGGATGAGCAGTTCTTC. Protein product: CASSLVGDEQFF.

The V call is TRBV9, the J call TRBJ1-6; 7 bases line up with TRBD1. The CDR3 sequence is 16 residues long. V gave up 4 bases and J gave up 0 bases; unmatched junction bases: 4. Germline V lookup: CDR1 SGDLS, CDR2 YYNGEE. For the CDR3, the DNA is TGTGCCAGCAGCCAGGGGGTGAGCTCCTATAATTCACCCCTCCACTTT. Its protein product is CASSQGVSSYNSPLHF.

The chain joins TRBV5-1 to TRBJ1-5; D remains ambiguous. Trimming pared 0 bases from V and 0 bases from J, leaving 10 bases between. Germline assignment: CDR1 SGHRS and CDR2 YFSETQ. The CDR3 extends over 16 amino acids. In nucleotides, the CDR3 is TGCGCCAGCAGCTTGGGGACGAGGGATAGCAATCAGCCCCAGCATTTT. Its protein is CASSLGTRDSNQPQHF. The whole variable domain, filled in from reference TRBV5-1 and TRBJ1-5, reads KAGVTQTPRYLIKTRGQQVTLSCSPISGHRSVSWYQQTPGQGLQFLFEYFSETQRNKGNFPGRFSGRQFSNSRSEMNVSTLELGDSALYLCASSLGTRDSNQPQHFGDGTRLSIL.

In its sample, this clone was seen a few times. The chain has TRBV5-1 and TRBJ2-7; 9 bases are shared with TRBD1. J lost 3 bases, V lost 0 bases, and 7 bases had no gene match. The CDR3 spans 16 residues. In germline, CDR1 is SGHRS, CDR2 YFSETQ. CDR3 loop: CASSLATGQGVYEQYF. The CDR3 DNA follows: TGCGCCAGCAGCTTGGCCACGGGACAGGGCGTCTACGAGCAGTACTTC.

The rearrangement joins TRBV4-2 to TRBJ2-3; weak D call: TRBD2 (6 bases). Per germline, CDR1 LGHNA and CDR2 YNFKEQ. V was shortened by 4 bases and J by 9 bases, with 8 bases between the two germline ends. The CDR3 has 11 amino acids. CDR3 DNA: TGTGCCAGCAGCCTCGCGGGGACGCAGTATTTT. Translation gives CASSLAGTQYF.

The rearrangement joins TRBV5-1 to TRBJ2-1; a weak D match, TRBD1 (6 bases). Deletions cut 0 bases from V and 4 bases from J, with 11 bases between. The CDR3 is made up of 15 amino acids. From germline, CDR1 is SGHRS and CDR2 YFSETQ. The chain's CDR3 is CASSLVQGSYNEQFF. CDR3 coding DNA: TGCGCCAGCAGCTTGGTGCAGGGGTCTTACAATGAGCAGTTCTTC.

This clone has a handful of counts. The chain has TRBV4-2 and TRBJ2-7; tentative D call: TRBD1 (6 bases). Germline V CDR1 and CDR2: LGHNA, YNFKEQ. V was trimmed by 1 base and J by 6 bases, leaving 10 bases between them. The CDR3 sequence is 13 residues long. This CDR3 reads CASSQGNRVEQYF. In nucleotides, the CDR3 is TGTGCCAGCAGCCAAGGGAACAGGGTCGAGCAGTACTTC.

The chain carries TRBV7-2 and TRBJ2-7, with 8 positions matching TRBD1. This CDR3 is 14 amino acids long. The junction had 11 bases not matched to a gene; V was cut back by 4 bases and J by 9 bases. Germline values: CDR1 SGHTA, CDR2 FQGNSA. The CDR3 here is CASSWGTGTSGQYF. The CDR3, as DNA: TGTGCCAGCAGCTGGGGGACAGGAACCTCGGGGCAGTACTTC.

The chain employs TRBV20-1 and TRBJ2-2; D is unclear. CDR3 length equals 13 residues. Looked up from germline, CDR1 is DFQATT and CDR2 is SNEGSKA (reference sequence). V gave up 3 bases and J gave up 0 bases, with 5 bases separating them. The CDR3 bases are TGCAGTGCTAGTCGTCCGAACACCGGGGAGCTGTTTTTT. It codes for CSASRPNTGELFF.

The V call is TRBV4-1, the J call TRBJ1-4; weak D call: TRBD1 (6 bases). The CDR3 runs to 13 residues. Germline V gives CDR1 MGHRA, CDR2 YSYEKL. Trimming removed 5 bases at V and 8 bases at J, with 12 bases between. This CDR3 reads CASSKTGIEKLFF. For the CDR3, the DNA is TGCGCCAGCAGCAAAACAGGGATAGAAAAACTGTTTTTT.

The genes are TRBV6-2 or TRBV6-3 and TRBJ2-7; tentative D call: TRBD1 (6 bases). V was shortened by 2 bases and J by 5 bases, with 16 bases between the two germline ends. This CDR3 is 15 amino acids long. Germline values: CDR1 MNHEY, CDR2 SVGEGT. The CDR3 loop is CASSYPPRGEDEQYF. DNA of the CDR3: TGTGCCAGCAGTTACCCTCCCAGGGGTGAAGACGAGCAGTACTTC.

The J gene is TRBJ1-2, the V gene TRBV7-3, with D possibly being TRBD1 (6 bases). This CDR3 is built from 13 residues. Trimming took 5 bases from V and 8 from J, leaving 15 bases between them. CDR1 is SGHTA, CDR2 FQGTGA, per germline. This CDR3 is CASSPRAGVGYTF. In DNA, the CDR3 is TGTGCCAGCAGCCCAAGGGCAGGGGTGGGCTACACCTTC.

The CDR3 spells CASSQERRGPATEAFF. The DNA of the CDR3 is TGTGCCAGCAGCCAAGAACGTCGCGGGCCCGCCACTGAAGCTTTCTTT. The gene calls are TRBV4-2 and TRBJ1-1; D not certain. V was pared by 0 bases and J by 4 bases, with 15 bases between. The CDR3 runs to 16 residues. Germline CDR1 reads LGHNA; CDR2 reads YNFKEQ.

The sample holds a few counts of this clone. The junction departs from the called germline gene at one end, perhaps through a read error. The V and J genes are TRBV4-1 and TRBJ1-2; TRBD1 matches 11 bases. The CDR3 sequence is 13 residues long. The germline V gene has CDR1 MGHRA and CDR2 YSYEKL. The CDR3 DNA is TGCGCCAGCAGCCAAGAGGGGACAGGGGGTACCATCTTC. Its translation: CASSQEGTGGTIF.

The rearrangement links TRBV27 to TRBJ2-6; D gene uncertain. Germline V gives CDR1 MNHEY, CDR2 SMNVEV (reference sequence). The CDR3 sequence is 14 residues long. V was shortened by 5 bases and J by 2 bases, with 7 bases between the two germline ends. CDR3 in amino acids: CASSVSAGANVLTF. Here the CDR3 DNA reads TGTGCCAGCAGTGTGAGTGCTGGGGCCAACGTCCTGACTTTC.